This TCR beta chain was profiled in a study of read filtering for tumor transcriptome and immune sequencing. At the level of the study: About 8 patients were R-ISS I, some 16 were R-ISS II, roughly seven were R-ISS III. Per sample, TCR-region reads ranged about 4.05 to 10.27 million by IR-seq, roughly 80 to 1273 by RNA-seq.

Study-wide results and limits: RNA-seq captured clonotypes less deeply and reliably than IR-seq. In IR-seq, single-read clonotypes were around 85% of clonotypes but approximately 3.5% of reads.

From 300 to 450 ng of RNA, a library with molecular barcoded alpha/delta and beta/gamma adaptors was made. TCRdb reanalysed the reads using MiXCR and keeps one entry per CDR3 protein. The sample lists about 63,000 distinct CDR3 sequences, over 11% occurring once. This CDR3 has 13 residues. The ends were cut back, 1 base at V and 3 bases at J, with 6 bases in the middle. Germline CDR1 reads SEHNR; CDR2 reads FQNEAQ (reference sequence). This clonotype was counted a few times. Its antigen is undetermined. V is TRBV7-9 and J is TRBJ2-5, with no clear D. The sample consisted of a population of CD138-negative cells sorted from bone marrow. This receptor was taken from a donor at least 40 years old with multiple myeloma. DNA for the CDR3: TGTGCCAGCAGCTTAGGGGTAGAAGAGACCCAGTACTTC. Translation gives CASSLGVEETQYF.